These T cell receptor beta chains were read from a single sample in a study of blood T cell repertoires in COVID-19. Only in-frame clones appear in the TCRdb table, and some are missing; sequencing was by immunoSEQ multiplex PCR. The data hold about 370,000 clones, with around 90% observed a single time. Sequencing used peripheral blood. The receptors come from a woman aged 30 to 39 with COVID-19, enrolled during active disease. Each CDR3 is given with its conserved first and last residue. A D gene is named only where the DNA matches it firmly. Size is omitted from some rows. Given values are once, few, many or a class for expanded clones.

j_call d_call clone_size v_call cdr3_aa cdr3_nt
TRBJ2-5 NA NA TRBV5-1 CASSQGYSQETQYF TGCGCCAGCAGCCAGGGGTATAGTCAAGAGACCCAGTACTTC
TRBJ2-2 TRBD1 NA TRBV29-1 CSVAGTAFGELFF TGCAGCGTTGCCGGGACAGCTTTCGGGGAGCTGTTTTTT
TRBJ1-1 NA NA TRBV15 CATSGRGEEAFF TGTGCCACCAGCGGTCGGGGAGAAGAAGCTTTCTTT
TRBJ2-1 TRBD2 NA TRBV5-4 CASVPMSGSGNEQFF TGTGCCAGCGTTCCGATGAGCGGGAGCGGGAATGAGCAGTTCTTC
TRBJ1-2 TRBD1 NA TRBV13 CASSPTRQGGYGYTF TGTGCCAGCAGCCCCACCCGACAGGGAGGCTATGGCTACACCTTC
TRBJ2-5 NA NA TRBV27 CASSLVGQAWPQYF TGTGCCAGCAGTTTGGTTGGGCAGGCCTGGCCCCAGTACTTC
TRBJ2-2 NA NA TRBV29-1 CSVARRTNTGELFF TGCAGCGTTGCCCGCAGGACGAACACCGGGGAGCTGTTTTTT
TRBJ2-1 TRBD1 NA TRBV4-2 CASSQERGGAYNEQFF TGTGCCAGCAGCCAAGAGCGAGGGGGCGCCTACAATGAGCAGTTCTTC
TRBJ1-4 NA NA TRBV5-4 CASSFSGAGKLFF TGTGCCAGCAGCTTTAGTGGTGCGGGAAAACTGTTTTTT
TRBJ1-2 NA NA TRBV6-5 CASSVPGQSGYTF TGTGCCAGCAGCGTACCCGGACAGAGCGGCTACACCTTC
TRBJ1-5 NA NA TRBV2 CASSDGQTNQPQHF TGTGCCAGCAGTGATGGACAGACCAATCAGCCCCAGCATTTT
TRBJ1-2 NA NA TRBV7-2 CASSLGEASYYGYTF TGTGCCAGCAGCTTAGGGGAGGCATCGTATTATGGCTACACCTTC
TRBJ2-5 TRBD2 NA TRBV4-1 CASSQVGASGGEIGTQYF TGCGCCAGCAGCCAAGTAGGGGCTAGCGGGGGGGAAATCGGGACCCAGTACTTC
TRBJ1-4 NA NA TRBV6-4 CASLNFGAATNEKLFF TGTGCCAGTCTTAACTTTGGGGCCGCAACTAATGAAAAACTGTTTTTT
TRBJ1-6 NA once TRBV28 CASTGLESNSPLHF TGTGCCAGCACAGGGTTAGAGAGTAATTCACCCCTCCACTTT
TRBJ2-7 TRBD1 NA TRBV28 CASSTEQGASYEQYF TGTGCCAGCAGTACGGAACAGGGGGCATCCTACGAGCAGTACTTC
TRBJ1-4 TRBD1 few TRBV4-1 CASSQDLGDRNEKLFF TGCGCCAGCAGCCAAGATCTTGGGGACAGGAATGAAAAACTGTTTTTT
TRBJ2-3 TRBD2 NA TRBV5-1 CASSLGLAGDPGDTQYF TGCGCCAGCAGCTTAGGACTAGCGGGAGACCCGGGGGATACGCAGTATTTT
TRBJ1-2 TRBD1 NA TRBV6-4 CASNDRGRGYTF TGTGCCAGCAACGACAGGGGTCGGGGCTACACCTTC
TRBJ2-3 NA NA TRBV6-2/TRBV6-3 CASSYPPRGTDTQYF TGTGCCAGCAGTTACCCCCCCCGGGGCACAGATACGCAGTATTTT
TRBJ2-5 TRBD1 NA TRBV5-1 CASSEGTGQETQYF TGCGCCAGCAGTGAGGGGACAGGGCAAGAGACCCAGTACTTC
TRBJ2-1 TRBD2 NA TRBV5-1 CASSLWERGGPYNEQFF TGCGCCAGCAGCTTGTGGGAACGGGGGGGTCCCTACAATGAGCAGTTCTTC
TRBJ2-1 NA NA TRBV11-3 CASRWESNEQFF TGTGCCAGCAGATGGGAGTCGAATGAGCAGTTCTTC
TRBJ1-2 TRBD1 NA TRBV28 CASSLPRQGKNGYTF TGTGCCAGCAGTTTACCAAGACAGGGTAAAAATGGCTACACCTTC
TRBJ2-1 NA NA TRBV7-2 CASSVDRNNEQFF TGTGCCAGCAGCGTCGACAGGAACAATGAGCAGTTCTTC
TRBJ2-5 TRBD2 few TRBV4-2 CASSQERGGQETQYF TGTGCCAGCAGCCAAGAGCGGGGGGGCCAAGAGACCCAGTACTTC
TRBJ2-5 NA NA TRBV1 CTSRETGTRYQETQYF TGCACCAGCAGGGAAACCGGGACAAGATATCAAGAGACCCAGTACTTC
TRBJ1-1 NA NA TRBV7-9 CASSSTQGNTEAFF TGTGCCAGCAGCTCTACACAGGGGAACACTGAAGCTTTCTTT
TRBJ1-3 TRBD1 NA TRBV6-2/TRBV6-3 CASSYRGLGNTIYF TGTGCCAGCAGTTACAGGGGGCTCGGAAACACCATATATTTT
TRBJ2-5 TRBD1 NA TRBV5-1 CASSSYRGSRYQETQYF TGCGCCAGCAGCTCGTACAGGGGGTCCCGCTACCAAGAGACCCAGTACTTC
TRBJ1-5 TRBD1 NA TRBV6-6 CASSRGTGAGNQPQHF TGTGCCAGCAGCCGCGGGACAGGGGCGGGCAATCAGCCCCAGCATTTT
TRBJ2-7 NA NA TRBV7-2 CASSTNPPYEQYF TGTGCCAGCAGCACTAACCCTCCCTACGAGCAGTACTTC
TRBJ2-1 TRBD2 NA TRBV19 CASSIRSWGLAGVSEQFF TGTGCCAGTAGTATAAGGTCGTGGGGACTAGCGGGAGTTAGTGAGCAGTTCTTC
TRBJ1-1 NA NA TRBV5-4 CASSLNRDMNTEAFF TGTGCCAGCAGCTTAAACAGGGATATGAACACTGAAGCTTTCTTT
TRBJ1-1 NA NA TRBV12-3/TRBV12-4 CASSAQGNTEAFF TGTGCCAGCAGTGCCCAGGGGAACACTGAAGCTTTCTTT
TRBJ1-6 NA few TRBV12-3/TRBV12-4 CASSLPNSPLHF TGTGCCAGCAGTCTACCAAATTCACCCCTCCACTTT
TRBJ1-3 NA NA TRBV7-9 CASSLGQSIYF TGTGCCAGCAGCTTAGGACAGAGCATATATTTT
TRBJ1-5 NA NA TRBV21-1 CASSRRGQGNGNQPQHF TGTGCCAGCAGCAGGAGGGGACAGGGAAATGGCAATCAGCCCCAGCATTTT
TRBJ2-1 NA NA TRBV18 CASSPQANRYNEQFF TGTGCCAGCTCACCACAAGCGAACCGCTACAATGAGCAGTTCTTC
TRBJ1-6 NA once TRBV14 CASSPRLAGEGSPLHF TGTGCCAGCAGTCCAAGGTTGGCGGGCGAGGGTTCACCCCTCCACTTT
TRBJ2-5 NA NA TRBV3-1/TRBV3-2 CAIWRETQYF TGTGCCATTTGGAGGGAGACCCAGTACTTC
TRBJ2-1 NA NA TRBV7-9 CASSLLDSRVPRNEQFF TGTGCCAGCAGCTTACTGGATTCACGGGTCCCCCGGAATGAGCAGTTCTTC
TRBJ1-1 TRBD1 NA TRBV5-8 CASSWFRDRGMNTEAFF TGTGCCAGCAGCTGGTTCCGGGACAGGGGAATGAACACTGAAGCTTTCTTT
TRBJ2-1 NA NA TRBV5-6 CASSLVGAGTYNEQFF TGTGCCAGCAGCTTGGTTGGGGCAGGGACCTACAATGAGCAGTTCTTC
TRBJ2-5 TRBD2 NA TRBV28 CASSFGTSGGALQETQYF TGTGCCAGCAGTTTCGGGACTAGCGGGGGGGCCCTCCAGGAGACCCAGTACTTC
TRBJ2-2 NA NA TRBV19 CASNARGELFF TGTGCCAGTAATGCGAGAGGGGAGCTGTTTTTT
TRBJ2-3 NA NA TRBV2 CASSESGLGGDTQYF TGTGCCAGCAGTGAATCCGGACTAGGGGGAGATACGCAGTATTTT
TRBJ1-4 TRBD1 NA TRBV2 CASSVGTGGFFEKLFF TGTGCCAGCAGTGTTGGGACAGGGGGCTTTTTTGAAAAACTGTTTTTT
TRBJ1-1 NA NA TRBV27 CASSRTADTEAFF TGTGCCAGCAGTAGGACAGCCGACACTGAAGCTTTCTTT
TRBJ1-2 NA NA TRBV5-4 CASSSAGVRGYTF TGTGCCAGCAGCTCTGCCGGGGTGCGCGGCTACACCTTC
TRBJ1-5 TRBD1 NA TRBV19 CASSILGTGSQPQHF TGTGCCAGTAGTATATTGGGGACAGGGAGTCAGCCCCAGCATTTT
TRBJ1-3 NA NA TRBV4-3 CASSQASSGNTIYF TGCGCCAGCAGCCAAGCGTCCTCTGGAAACACCATATATTTT
TRBJ2-1 NA NA TRBV3-1/TRBV3-2 CASSQRGQGVNEQFF TGTGCCAGCAGCCAAAGAGGACAAGGGGTCAATGAGCAGTTCTTC
TRBJ2-3 NA NA TRBV12-3/TRBV12-4 CASSLLRGDCNF TGTGCCAGCAGTTTACTCAGGGGGGACTGCAATTTT
TRBJ2-3 TRBD1 NA TRBV7-8 CASRKGTGGARATQYF TGTGCCAGCAGAAAGGGGACAGGGGGGGCCCGCGCTACGCAGTATTTT
TRBJ2-2 NA NA TRBV2 CASSEVRNTGELFF TGTGCCAGCAGTGAAGTGCGGAACACCGGGGAGCTGTTTTTT
TRBJ1-4 NA few TRBV10-1 CASSDPGIGDEKLFF TGCGCCAGCAGTGACCCGGGAATCGGGGATGAAAAACTGTTTTTT
TRBJ1-1 NA NA TRBV10-3 CAIRDSRGTEAFF TGTGCCATCAGGGACAGTCGAGGCACTGAAGCTTTCTTT
TRBJ1-4 NA NA TRBV7-8 CASSFNPWGQGDEKLFF TGTGCCAGCAGCTTCAACCCGTGGGGACAAGGTGATGAAAAACTGTTTTTT